This is a list of T cell receptor beta chains from one sample in a study of T cell responses to AZD1222 COVID-19 vaccine. The protocol was immunoSEQ multiplex PCR, while the TCRdb copy is restricted to in-frame clones and leaves out a portion. The profile shows about 130,000 clones, approximately 90% of them singletons. Specimen: peripheral blood, collected 28 days after the second AZD1222 dose. Receptors originate from an adult who received the AZD1222 COVID-19 vaccine. The conserved cysteine and the conserved F or W are not part of the CDR3 here.

v_call	j_call	cdr3_aa
TRBV5-1	TRBJ2-3	ASSLGPGAPDTQY
TRBV9	TRBJ1-5	ASSDGFSNQPQH
TRBV15	TRBJ1-3	ATSRDLAGNTIY
TRBV30	TRBJ2-7	ASSRRTSYEQY
TRBV7-3	TRBJ2-3	ASSSRGGLSTDTQY
TRBV19	TRBJ1-5	ASSPLRIQPQH
TRBV3-1/TRBV3-2	TRBJ1-2	ASSQAAGADGYT
TRBV19	TRBJ2-7	ASSDLQGIYEQY
TRBV10-3	TRBJ1-6	AIFRRRERNSPLH
TRBV5-1	TRBJ2-5	ASSSAYQY
TRBV27	TRBJ1-6	ASSSRTGRNYNSPLH
TRBV7-9	TRBJ2-1	ASSDAPGGLAGNNEQF
TRBV15	TRBJ1-4	ATSRDPVTANEKLF
TRBV29-1	TRBJ2-2	SVGAGGSPPRELF
TRBV5-1	TRBJ2-3	ASSWIEASGTDTQY
TRBV10-3	TRBJ2-2	AISESTRSGELF
TRBV5-6	TRBJ1-5	ASSLALQGWQPQH
TRBV18	TRBJ2-1	ASSHRESYNEQF
TRBV11-2	TRBJ1-2	ASSSAGRSYGYT
TRBV18	TRBJ2-7	ASSPRGQGATYEQY
TRBV12-3/TRBV12-4	TRBJ1-2	ASSLGLGYT
TRBV19	TRBJ2-3	ASSRGGFSTDTQY
TRBV25-1	TRBJ1-4	ASSRQADSNEKLF
TRBV5-1	TRBJ1-1	ASSLEWGGNTEAF
TRBV11-2	TRBJ2-7	ASSPTLAEIYEQY
TRBV11-3	TRBJ1-1	ASSSGQGENTEAF
TRBV6-5	TRBJ1-5	ASKVTGIGNQPQH
TRBV6-1	TRBJ2-5	ASSEWTGSGQETQY
TRBV6-5	TRBJ1-6	ASSYSPTGPNSPLH
TRBV7-2	TRBJ1-5	ASSLADRGVAQH
TRBV7-9	TRBJ2-5	ASSRGGGNQETQY
TRBV27	TRBJ2-1	ASSSRVAGGYEQF
TRBV4-2	TRBJ2-5	ASSQNGGRATETQY
TRBV20-1	TRBJ2-1	SASQGNEQF
TRBV12-3/TRBV12-4	TRBJ2-2	ASSPVYTGELF
TRBV7-2	TRBJ2-1	ASSSIAGGQQF
TRBV6-1	TRBJ2-7	ASSEVSGRIAYEQY
TRBV10-1	TRBJ2-1	ASSESHNNEQF
TRBV7-2	TRBJ1-5	ASSLRGDQPQH
TRBV4-3	TRBJ2-7	ASSQERGDGLLYEQY